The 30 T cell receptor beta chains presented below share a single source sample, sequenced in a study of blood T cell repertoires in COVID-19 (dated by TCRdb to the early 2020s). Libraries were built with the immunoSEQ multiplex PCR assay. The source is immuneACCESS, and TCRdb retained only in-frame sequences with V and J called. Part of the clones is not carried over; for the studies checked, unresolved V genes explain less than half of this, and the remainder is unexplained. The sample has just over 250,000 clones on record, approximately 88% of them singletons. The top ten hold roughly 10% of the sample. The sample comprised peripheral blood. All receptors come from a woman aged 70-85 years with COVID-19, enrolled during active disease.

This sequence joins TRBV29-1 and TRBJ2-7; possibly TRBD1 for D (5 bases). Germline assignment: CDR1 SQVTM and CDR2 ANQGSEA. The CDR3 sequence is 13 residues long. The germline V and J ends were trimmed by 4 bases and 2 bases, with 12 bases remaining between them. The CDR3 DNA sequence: TGCAGCGTTGGGGGCGGTATAACCTACGAGCAGTACTTC. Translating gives CSVGGGITYEQYF.

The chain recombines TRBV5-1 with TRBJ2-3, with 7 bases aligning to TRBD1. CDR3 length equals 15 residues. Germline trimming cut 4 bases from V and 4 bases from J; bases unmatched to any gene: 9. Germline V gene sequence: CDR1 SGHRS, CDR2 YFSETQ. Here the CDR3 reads CASSPVDRAADTQYF. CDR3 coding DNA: TGCGCCAGCAGCCCGGTCGACAGGGCGGCAGATACGCAGTATTTT.

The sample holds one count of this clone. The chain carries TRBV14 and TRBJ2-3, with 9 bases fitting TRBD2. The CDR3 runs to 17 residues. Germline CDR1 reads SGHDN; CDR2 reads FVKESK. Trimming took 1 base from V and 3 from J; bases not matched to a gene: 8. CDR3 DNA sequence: TGTGCCAGCAGCCAAGTACTAGCGGGCCAGGGGACAGATACGCAGTATTTT. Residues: CASSQVLAGQGTDTQYF.

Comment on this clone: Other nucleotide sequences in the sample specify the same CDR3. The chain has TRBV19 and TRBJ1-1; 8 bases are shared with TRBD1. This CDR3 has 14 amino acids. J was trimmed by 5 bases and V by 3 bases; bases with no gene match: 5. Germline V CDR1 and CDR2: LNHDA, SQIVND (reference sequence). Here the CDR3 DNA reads TGTGCCAGTAGTATTGGACAGGGTAGTACTGAAGCTTTCTTT. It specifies CASSIGQGSTEAFF.

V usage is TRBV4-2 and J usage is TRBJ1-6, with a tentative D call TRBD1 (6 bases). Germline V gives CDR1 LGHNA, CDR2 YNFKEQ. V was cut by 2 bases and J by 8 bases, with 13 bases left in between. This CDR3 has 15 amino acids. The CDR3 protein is CASSQLVTGDSPLHF. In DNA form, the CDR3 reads TGTGCCAGCAGCCAATTGGTGACAGGAGATTCACCCCTCCACTTT.

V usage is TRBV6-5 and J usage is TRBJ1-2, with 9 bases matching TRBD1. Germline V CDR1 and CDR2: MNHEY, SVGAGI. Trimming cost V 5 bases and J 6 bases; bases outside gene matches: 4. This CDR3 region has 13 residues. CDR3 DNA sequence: TGTGCCAGCAGTAGGGGACAGGGCGATGGCTACACCTTC. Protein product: CASSRGQGDGYTF.

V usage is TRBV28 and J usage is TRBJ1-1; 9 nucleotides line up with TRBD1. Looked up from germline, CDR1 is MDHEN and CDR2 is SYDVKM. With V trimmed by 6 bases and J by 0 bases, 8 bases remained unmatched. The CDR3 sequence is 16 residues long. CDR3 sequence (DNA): TGTGCCAGCAGGCCCACCGGGACAGGGATGAACACTGAAGCTTTCTTT. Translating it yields CASRPTGTGMNTEAFF.

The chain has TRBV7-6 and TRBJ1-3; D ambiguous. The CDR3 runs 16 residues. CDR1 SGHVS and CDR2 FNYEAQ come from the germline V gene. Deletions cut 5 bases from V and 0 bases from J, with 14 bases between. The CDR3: CASSQGPGTSGNTIYF. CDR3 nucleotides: TGTGCCAGCAGCCAAGGTCCAGGTACCTCTGGAAACACCATATATTTT.

The CDR3 spells CASSQKGTSGTDTQYF. DNA of the CDR3: TGCGCCAGCAGCCAAAAAGGGACTAGCGGAACGGATACGCAGTATTTT. The gene calls are TRBV4-1 and TRBJ2-3; 11 bases are shared with TRBD2. Germline CDR1 reads MGHRA; CDR2 reads YSYEKL. Trimming removed 2 bases from V and 6 bases from J; junction bases left unmatched: 7. This CDR3 spans 16 amino acids.

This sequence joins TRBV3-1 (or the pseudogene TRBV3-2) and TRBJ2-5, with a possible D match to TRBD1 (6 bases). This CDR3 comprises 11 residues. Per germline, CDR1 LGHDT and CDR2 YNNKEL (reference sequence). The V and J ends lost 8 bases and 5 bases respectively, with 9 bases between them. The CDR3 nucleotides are TGTGCCAGCGATCAGGGGGAGACCCAGTACTTC. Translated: CASDQGETQYF.

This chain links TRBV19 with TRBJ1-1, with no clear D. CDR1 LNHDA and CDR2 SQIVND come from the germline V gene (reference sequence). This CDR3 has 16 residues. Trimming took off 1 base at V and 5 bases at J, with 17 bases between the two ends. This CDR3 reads CASSIAPSGRGTEAFF. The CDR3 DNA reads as TGTGCCAGTAGTATAGCCCCGAGTGGGCGCGGGACTGAAGCTTTCTTT.

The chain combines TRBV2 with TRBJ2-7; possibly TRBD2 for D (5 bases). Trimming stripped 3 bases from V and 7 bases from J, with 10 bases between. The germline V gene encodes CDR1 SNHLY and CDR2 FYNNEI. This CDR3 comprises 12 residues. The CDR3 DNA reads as TGTGCCAGCAGTGACGGGGTGAGGGAGCAGTACTTC. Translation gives CASSDGVREQYF.

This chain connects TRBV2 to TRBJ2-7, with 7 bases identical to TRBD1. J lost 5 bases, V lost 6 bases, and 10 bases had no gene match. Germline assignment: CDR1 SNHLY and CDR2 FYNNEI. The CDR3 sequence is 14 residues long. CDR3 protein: CASSDRTGLDEQYF. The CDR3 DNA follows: TGTGCCAGCAGCGACAGGACAGGCTTGGACGAGCAGTACTTC.

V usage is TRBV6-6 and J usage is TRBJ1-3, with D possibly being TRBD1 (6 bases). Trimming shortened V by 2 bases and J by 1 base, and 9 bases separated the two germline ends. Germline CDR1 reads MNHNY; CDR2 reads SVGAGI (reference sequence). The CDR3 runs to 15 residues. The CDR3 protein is CASSYGRGSGNTIYF. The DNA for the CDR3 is TGTGCCAGCAGTTACGGGAGGGGGTCTGGAAACACCATATATTTT.

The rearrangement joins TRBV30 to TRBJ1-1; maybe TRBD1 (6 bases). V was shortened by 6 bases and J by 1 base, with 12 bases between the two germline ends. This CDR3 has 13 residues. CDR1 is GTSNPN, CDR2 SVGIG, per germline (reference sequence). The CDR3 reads CACTQGSNTEAFF. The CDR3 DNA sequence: TGTGCCTGTACACAGGGATCGAACACTGAAGCTTTCTTT.

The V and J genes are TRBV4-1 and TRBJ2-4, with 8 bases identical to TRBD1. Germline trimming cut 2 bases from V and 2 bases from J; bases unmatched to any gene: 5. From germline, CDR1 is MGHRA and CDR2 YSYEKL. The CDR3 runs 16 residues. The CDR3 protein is CASSQSDRATKNIQYF. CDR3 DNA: TGCGCCAGCAGCCAATCGGACAGGGCGACCAAAAACATTCAGTACTTC.

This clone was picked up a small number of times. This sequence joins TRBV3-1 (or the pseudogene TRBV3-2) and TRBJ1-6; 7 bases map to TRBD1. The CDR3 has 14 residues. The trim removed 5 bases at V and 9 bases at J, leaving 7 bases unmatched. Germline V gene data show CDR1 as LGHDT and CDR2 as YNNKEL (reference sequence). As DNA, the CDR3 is TGTGCCAGCAGCACACGACAGGGAGGTTCACCCCTCCACTTT. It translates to CASSTRQGGSPLHF.

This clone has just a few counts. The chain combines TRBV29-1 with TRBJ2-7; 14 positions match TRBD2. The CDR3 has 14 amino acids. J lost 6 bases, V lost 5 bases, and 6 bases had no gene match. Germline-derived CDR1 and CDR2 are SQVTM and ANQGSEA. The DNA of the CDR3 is TGCAGCGTTAAGGGACTAGCGGGAGTCTCCGAGCAGTACTTC. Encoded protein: CSVKGLAGVSEQYF.

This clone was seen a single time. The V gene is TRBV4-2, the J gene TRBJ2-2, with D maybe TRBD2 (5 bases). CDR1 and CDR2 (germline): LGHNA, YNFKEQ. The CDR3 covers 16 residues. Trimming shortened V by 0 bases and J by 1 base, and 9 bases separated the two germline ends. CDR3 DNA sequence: TGTGCCAGCAGCCAAGAGTGGACTGAGAACACCGGGGAGCTGTTTTTT. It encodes CASSQEWTENTGELFF.

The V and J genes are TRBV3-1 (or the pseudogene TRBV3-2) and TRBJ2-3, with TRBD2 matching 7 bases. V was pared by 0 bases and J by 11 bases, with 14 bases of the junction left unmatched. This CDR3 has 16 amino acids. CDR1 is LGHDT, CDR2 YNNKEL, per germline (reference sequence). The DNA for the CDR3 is TGTGCCAGCAGCCAAGAGTGGGCGGGAGAGGTCCGGAAGCAGTATTTT. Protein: CASSQEWAGEVRKQYF.

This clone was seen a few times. The CDR3 sequence: CASSVSDRGGEKLFF. CDR3 nucleotides: TGTGCCAGCAGCGTTAGTGACAGGGGTGGTGAAAAACTGTTTTTT. The genes are TRBV9 and TRBJ1-4, with 8 bases fitting TRBD1. CDR3 size: 15 residues. Germline V CDR1 and CDR2: SGDLS, YYNGEE. V lost 2 bases, J lost 7 bases, and 7 bases stayed unmatched.

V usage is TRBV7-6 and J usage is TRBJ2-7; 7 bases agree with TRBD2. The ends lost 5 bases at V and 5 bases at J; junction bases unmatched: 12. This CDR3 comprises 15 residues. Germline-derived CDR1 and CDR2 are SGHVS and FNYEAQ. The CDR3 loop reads CASSQSAGAGNEQYF. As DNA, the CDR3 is TGTGCCAGCAGCCAAAGCGCGGGAGCAGGGAACGAGCAGTACTTC.

For the CDR3, the DNA is TGTGCCAGCAGCTCCCAGGGGGTTGGTGAAGCTTTCTTT. Its translation: CASSSQGVGEAFF. This chain links TRBV28 with TRBJ1-1; 7 nucleotides agree with TRBD1. Germline CDR1 reads MDHEN; CDR2 reads SYDVKM. Germline trimming cut 6 bases from V and 7 bases from J; bases unmatched to any gene: 8. The CDR3 sequence is 13 residues long.

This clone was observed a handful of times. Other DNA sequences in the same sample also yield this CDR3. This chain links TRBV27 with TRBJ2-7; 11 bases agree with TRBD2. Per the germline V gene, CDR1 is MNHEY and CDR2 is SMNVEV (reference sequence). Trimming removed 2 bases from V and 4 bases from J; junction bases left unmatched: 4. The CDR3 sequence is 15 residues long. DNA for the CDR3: TGTGCCAGCAGTTTAACTAGCGGGAGTATATACGAGCAGTACTTC. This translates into CASSLTSGSIYEQYF.

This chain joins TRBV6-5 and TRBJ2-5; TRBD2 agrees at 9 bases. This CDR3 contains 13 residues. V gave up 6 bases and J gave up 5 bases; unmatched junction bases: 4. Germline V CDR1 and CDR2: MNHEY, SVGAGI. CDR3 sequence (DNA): TGTGCCAGCAGGACGGCGGGGGGGGAGACCCAGTACTTC. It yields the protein CASRTAGGETQYF.

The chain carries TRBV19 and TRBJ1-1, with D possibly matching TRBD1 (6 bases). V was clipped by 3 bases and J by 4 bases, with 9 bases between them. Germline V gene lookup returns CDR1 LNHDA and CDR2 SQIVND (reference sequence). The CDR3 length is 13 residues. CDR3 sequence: CASSIPGVTEAFF. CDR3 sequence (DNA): TGTGCCAGTAGTATCCCAGGGGTCACTGAAGCTTTCTTT.

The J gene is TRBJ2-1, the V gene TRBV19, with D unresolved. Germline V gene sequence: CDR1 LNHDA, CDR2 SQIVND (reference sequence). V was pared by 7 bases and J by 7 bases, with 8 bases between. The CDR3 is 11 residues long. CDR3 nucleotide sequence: TGTGCCAGTATGACTGCGAATGAGCAGTTCTTC. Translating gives CASMTANEQFF.

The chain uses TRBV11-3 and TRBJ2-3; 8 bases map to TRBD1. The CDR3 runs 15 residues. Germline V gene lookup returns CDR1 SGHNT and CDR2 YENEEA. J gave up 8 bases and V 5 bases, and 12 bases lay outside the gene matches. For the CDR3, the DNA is TGTGCCAGCAGCCCCCGGACAGGGTACGGGGTTACGCAGTATTTT. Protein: CASSPRTGYGVTQYF.

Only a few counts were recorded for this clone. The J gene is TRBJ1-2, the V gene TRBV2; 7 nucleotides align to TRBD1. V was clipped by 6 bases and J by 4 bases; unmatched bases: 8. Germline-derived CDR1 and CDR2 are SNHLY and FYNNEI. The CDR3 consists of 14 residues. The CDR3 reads CASRGDRTAYGYTF. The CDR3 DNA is TGTGCCAGCAGGGGGGACAGAACCGCCTATGGCTACACCTTC.

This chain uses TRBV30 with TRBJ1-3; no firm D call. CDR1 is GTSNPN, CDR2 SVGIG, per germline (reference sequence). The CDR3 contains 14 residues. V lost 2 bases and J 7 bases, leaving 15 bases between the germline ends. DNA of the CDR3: TGTGCCTGGAGTAAAGACGGAGCGGAGAACACCATATATTTT. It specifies CAWSKDGAENTIYF.